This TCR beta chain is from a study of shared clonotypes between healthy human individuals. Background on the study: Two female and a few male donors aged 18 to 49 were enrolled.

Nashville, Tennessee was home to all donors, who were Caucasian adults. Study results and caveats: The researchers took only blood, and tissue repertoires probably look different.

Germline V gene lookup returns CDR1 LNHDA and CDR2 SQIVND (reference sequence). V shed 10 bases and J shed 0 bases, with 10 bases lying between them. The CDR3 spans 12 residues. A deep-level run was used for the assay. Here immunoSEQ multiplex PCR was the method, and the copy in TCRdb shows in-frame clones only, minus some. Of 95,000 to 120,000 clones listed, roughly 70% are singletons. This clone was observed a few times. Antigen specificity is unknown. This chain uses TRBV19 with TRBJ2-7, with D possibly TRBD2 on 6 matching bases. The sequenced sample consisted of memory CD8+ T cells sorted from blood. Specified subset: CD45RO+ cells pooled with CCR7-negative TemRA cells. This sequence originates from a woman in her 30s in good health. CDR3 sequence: CATSGLSYEQYF. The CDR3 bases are TGTGCCACCTCGGGACTCTCCTACGAGCAGTACTTC.